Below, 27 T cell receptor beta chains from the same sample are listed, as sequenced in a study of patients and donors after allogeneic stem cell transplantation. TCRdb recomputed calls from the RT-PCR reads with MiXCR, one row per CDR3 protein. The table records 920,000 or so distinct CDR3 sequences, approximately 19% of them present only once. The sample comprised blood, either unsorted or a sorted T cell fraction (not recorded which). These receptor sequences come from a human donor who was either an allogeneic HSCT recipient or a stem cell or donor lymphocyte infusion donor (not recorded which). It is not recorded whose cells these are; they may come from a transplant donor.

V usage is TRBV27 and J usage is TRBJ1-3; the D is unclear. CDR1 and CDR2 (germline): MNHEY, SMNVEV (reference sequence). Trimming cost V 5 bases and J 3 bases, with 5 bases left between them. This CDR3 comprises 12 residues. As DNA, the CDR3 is TGTGCCAGCAGTCCCCATGGAAACACCATATATTTT. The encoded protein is CASSPHGNTIYF.

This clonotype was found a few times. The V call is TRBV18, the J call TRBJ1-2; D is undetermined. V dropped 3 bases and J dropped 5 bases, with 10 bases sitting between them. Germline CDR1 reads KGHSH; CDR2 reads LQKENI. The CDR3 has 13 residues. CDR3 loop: CASSPRTRYGYTF. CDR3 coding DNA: TGTGCCAGCTCACCGCGGACTAGGTATGGCTACACCTTC.

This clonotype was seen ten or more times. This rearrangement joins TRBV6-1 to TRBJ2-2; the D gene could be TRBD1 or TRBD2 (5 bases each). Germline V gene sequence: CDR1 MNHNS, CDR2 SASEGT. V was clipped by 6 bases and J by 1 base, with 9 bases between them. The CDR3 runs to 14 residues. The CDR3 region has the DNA TGTGCCAGCAGCCGGGGCGGGAACACCGGGGAGCTGTTTTTT. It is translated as CASSRGGNTGELFF.

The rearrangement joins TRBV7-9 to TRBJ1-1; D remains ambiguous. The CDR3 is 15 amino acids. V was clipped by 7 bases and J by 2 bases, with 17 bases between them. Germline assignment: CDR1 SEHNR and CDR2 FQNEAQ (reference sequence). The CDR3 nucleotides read TGTGCCAGCACCGTTCACGGACCCACTAACACTGAAGCTTTCTTT. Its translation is CASTVHGPTNTEAFF.

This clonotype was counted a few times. CDR3 residues: CASSRLAVYNEQFF. CDR3 DNA sequence: TGCGCCAGCAGTCGACTAGCGGTCTACAATGAGCAGTTCTTC. This chain links TRBV5-1 with TRBJ2-1, with 9 nucleotides matching TRBD2. This CDR3 contains 14 residues. Germline lookup yields CDR1 SGHRS and CDR2 YFSETQ. V shed 5 bases and J 3 bases; nucleotides not matched to a gene: 3.

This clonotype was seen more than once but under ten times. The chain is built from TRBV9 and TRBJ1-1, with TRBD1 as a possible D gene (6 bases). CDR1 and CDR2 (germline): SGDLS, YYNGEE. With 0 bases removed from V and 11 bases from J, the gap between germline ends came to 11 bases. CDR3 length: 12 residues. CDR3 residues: CASSVEEQGAFF. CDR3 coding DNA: TGTGCCAGCAGCGTAGAAGAGCAGGGGGCTTTCTTT.

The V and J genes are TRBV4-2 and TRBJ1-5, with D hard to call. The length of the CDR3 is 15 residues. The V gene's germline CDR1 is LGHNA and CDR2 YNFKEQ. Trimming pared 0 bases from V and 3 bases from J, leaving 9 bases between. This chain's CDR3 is CASSQDERNNQPQHF. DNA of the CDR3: TGTGCCAGCAGCCAAGATGAAAGGAACAATCAGCCCCAGCATTTT.

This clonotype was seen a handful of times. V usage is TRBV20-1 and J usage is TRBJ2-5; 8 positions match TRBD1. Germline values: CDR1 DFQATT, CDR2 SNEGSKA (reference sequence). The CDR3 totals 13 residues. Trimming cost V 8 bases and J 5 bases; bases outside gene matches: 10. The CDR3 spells CSTGGVIAETQYF. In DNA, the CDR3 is TGCAGTACAGGGGGAGTTATCGCGGAGACCCAGTACTTC.

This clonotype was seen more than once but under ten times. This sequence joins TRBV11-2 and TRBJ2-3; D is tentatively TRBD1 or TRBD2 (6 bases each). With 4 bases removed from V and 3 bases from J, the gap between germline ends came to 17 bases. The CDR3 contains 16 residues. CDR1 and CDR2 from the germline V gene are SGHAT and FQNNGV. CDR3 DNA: TGTGCCAGCAGCTCCGTCGAGAGGGGGGAGACAGATACGCAGTATTTT. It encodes CASSSVERGETDTQYF.

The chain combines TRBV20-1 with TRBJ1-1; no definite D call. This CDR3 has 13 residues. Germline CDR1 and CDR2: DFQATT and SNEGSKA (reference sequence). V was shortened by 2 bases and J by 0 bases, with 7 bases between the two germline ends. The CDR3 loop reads CSARRTMNTEAFF. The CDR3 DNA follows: TGCAGTGCTAGACGGACTATGAACACTGAAGCTTTCTTT.

CDR3 in DNA: TGTGCCAGCAGCAATGGACATGCACAGTACTTC. Translation gives CASSNGHAQYF. The genes are TRBV7-2 and TRBJ2-7; a weak D match, TRBD1 (5 bases). The V and J ends lost 5 bases and 10 bases respectively, with 12 bases between them. This CDR3 comprises 11 residues. CDR1 and CDR2 (germline): SGHTA, FQGNSA.

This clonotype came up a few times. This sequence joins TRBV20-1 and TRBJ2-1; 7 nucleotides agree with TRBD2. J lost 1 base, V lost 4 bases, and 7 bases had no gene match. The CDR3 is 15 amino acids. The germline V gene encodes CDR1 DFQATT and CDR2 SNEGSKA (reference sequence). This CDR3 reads CSATQAGSSYNEQFF. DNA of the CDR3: TGCAGTGCTACCCAAGCGGGGAGTTCCTACAATGAGCAGTTCTTC.

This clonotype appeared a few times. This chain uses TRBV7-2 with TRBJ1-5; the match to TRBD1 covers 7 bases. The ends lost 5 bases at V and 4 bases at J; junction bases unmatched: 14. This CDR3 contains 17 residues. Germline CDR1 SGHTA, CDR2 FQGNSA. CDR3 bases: TGTGCCAGCAGCCCTCAGGGGGGCCCCGAAAGGAATCAGCCCCAGCATTTT. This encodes CASSPQGGPERNQPQHF.

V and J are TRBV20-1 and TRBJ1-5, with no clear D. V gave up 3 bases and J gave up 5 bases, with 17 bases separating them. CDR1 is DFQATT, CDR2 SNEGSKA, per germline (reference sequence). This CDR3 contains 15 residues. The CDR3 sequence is CSASAPQDGDQPQHF. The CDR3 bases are TGCAGTGCTAGTGCCCCCCAAGATGGGGATCAGCCCCAGCATTTT.

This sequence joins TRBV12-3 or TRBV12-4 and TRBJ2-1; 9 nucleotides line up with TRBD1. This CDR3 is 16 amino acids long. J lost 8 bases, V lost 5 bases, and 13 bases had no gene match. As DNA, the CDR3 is TGTGCCAGCAGTGGGGAACAGGGGGCTAAGTCCCATGAGCAGTTCTTC. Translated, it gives CASSGEQGAKSHEQFF.

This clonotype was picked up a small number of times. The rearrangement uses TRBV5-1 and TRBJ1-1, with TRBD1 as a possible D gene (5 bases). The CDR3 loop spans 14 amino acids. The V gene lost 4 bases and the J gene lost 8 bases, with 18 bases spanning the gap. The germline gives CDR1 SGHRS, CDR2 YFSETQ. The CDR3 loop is CASSQLTAAHEAFF. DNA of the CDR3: TGCGCCAGCAGCCAGCTGACAGCGGCCCACGAAGCTTTCTTT.

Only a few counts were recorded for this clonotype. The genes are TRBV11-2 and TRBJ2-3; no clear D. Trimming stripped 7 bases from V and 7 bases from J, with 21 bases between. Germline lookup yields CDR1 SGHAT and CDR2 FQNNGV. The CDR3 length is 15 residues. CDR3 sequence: CASTLGQWGRNTQYF. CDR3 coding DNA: TGTGCCAGCACCCTCGGGCAGTGGGGTAGGAATACGCAGTATTTT.

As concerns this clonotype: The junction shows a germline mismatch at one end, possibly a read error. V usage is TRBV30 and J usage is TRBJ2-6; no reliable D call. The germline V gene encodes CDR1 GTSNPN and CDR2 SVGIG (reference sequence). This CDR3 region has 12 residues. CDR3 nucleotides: TGTGCCTGGAGCCGCCGCAGTCATGTCCTGAATTTC. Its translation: CAWSRRSHVLNF.

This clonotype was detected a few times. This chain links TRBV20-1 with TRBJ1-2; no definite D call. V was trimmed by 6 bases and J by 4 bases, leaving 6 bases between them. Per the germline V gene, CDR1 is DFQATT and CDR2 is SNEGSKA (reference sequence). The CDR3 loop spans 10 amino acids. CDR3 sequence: CSAEVYGYTF. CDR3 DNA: TGCAGTGCGGAGGTCTATGGCTACACCTTC.

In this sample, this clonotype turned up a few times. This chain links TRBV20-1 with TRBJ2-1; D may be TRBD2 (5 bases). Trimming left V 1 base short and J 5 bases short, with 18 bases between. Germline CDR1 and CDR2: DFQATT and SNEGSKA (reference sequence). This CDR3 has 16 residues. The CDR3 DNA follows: TGCAGTGCTAGAGTGAGAGCGGAAGGACGTAACAATGAGCAGTTCTTC. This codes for CSARVRAEGRNNEQFF.

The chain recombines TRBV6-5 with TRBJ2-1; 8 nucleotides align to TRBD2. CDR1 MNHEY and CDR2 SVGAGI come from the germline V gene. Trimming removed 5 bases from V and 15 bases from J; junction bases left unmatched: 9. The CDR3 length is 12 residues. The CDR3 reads CASSRGRGDPFF. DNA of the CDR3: TGTGCCAGCAGTCGGGGGCGGGGGGACCCGTTCTTC.

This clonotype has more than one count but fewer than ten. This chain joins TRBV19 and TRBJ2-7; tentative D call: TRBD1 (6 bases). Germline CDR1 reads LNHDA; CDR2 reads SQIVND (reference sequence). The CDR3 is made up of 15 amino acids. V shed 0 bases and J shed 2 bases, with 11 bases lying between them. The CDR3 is CASSIDWTDAYEQYF. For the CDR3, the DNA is TGTGCCAGTAGTATAGATTGGACAGACGCCTACGAGCAGTACTTC. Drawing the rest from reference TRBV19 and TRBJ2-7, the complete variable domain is DGGITQSPKYLFRKEGQNVTLSCEQNLNHDAMYWYRQDPGQGLRLIYYSQIVNDFQKGDIAEGYSVSREKKESFPLTVTSAQKNPTAFYLCASSIDWTDAYEQYFGPGTRLTVT.

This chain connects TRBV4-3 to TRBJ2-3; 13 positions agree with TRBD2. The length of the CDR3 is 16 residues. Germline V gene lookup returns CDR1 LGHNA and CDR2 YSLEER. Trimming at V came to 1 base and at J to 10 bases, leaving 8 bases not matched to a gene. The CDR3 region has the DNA TGCGCCAGCAGCCAAGGGACTAGCGGGGGCCGTTCGGCGCAGTATTTT. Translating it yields CASSQGTSGGRSAQYF.

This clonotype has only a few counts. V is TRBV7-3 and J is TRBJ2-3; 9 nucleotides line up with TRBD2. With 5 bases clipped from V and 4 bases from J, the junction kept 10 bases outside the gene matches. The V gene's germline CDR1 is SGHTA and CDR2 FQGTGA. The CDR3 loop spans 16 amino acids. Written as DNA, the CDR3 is TGTGCCAGCAGCCCAAATGGGGCGGGGGGGGCAGATACGCAGTATTTT. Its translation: CASSPNGAGGADTQYF.

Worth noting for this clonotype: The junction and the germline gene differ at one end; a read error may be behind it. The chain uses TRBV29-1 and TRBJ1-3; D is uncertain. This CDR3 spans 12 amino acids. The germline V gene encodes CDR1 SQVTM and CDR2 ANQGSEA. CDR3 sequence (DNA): TGCAGCGTTGGCCGGGCTGGAAGCACCATATATTTT. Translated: CSVGRAGSTIYF.

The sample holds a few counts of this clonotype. The CDR3 bases are TGTGCTAGTGGTAGCCTGGGACAGTCAGATTACGAGCAGTACTTC. Its translation is CASGSLGQSDYEQYF. V usage is TRBV12-5 and J usage is TRBJ2-7, with 7 nucleotides matching TRBD1. CDR3 length: 15 residues. Trimming at V came to 5 bases and at J to 4 bases, leaving 11 bases not matched to a gene. CDR1 is LGHNT and CDR2 is FRNRAP in the germline V gene. Combining the CDR3 with reference TRBV12-5 and TRBJ2-7 gives the whole variable domain DARVTQTPRHKVTEMGQEVTMRCQPILGHNTVFWYRQTMMQGLELLAYFRNRAPLDDSGMPKDRFSAEMPDATLATLKIQPSEPRDSAVYFCASGSLGQSDYEQYFGPGTRLTVT.

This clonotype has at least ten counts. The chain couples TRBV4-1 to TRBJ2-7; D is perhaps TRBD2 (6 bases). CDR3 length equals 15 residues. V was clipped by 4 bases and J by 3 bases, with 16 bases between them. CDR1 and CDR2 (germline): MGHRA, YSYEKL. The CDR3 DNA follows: TGCGCCAGCAGCCTACGGGACTTTCAGGGCTACGAGCAGTACTTC. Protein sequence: CASSLRDFQGYEQYF.